This TCR beta chain was obtained from a study of OX40 agonist ivuxolimab in advanced cancers. At the level of the study: Participants, about 83% male, averaged approximately 65 years of age, ranging from roughly 23 to 90. The study, taken as a whole, reports: Both blood CD4+ and CD8+ T cells showed clonal growth by week 6 at 0.1 to 3.0 mg/kg.

Systemic immunosuppression or autoimmune disease history was grounds to exclude patients. Sampling of blood occurred at baseline, cycle 4 day 1, and cycle 7 day 1. Comments on this clone: As yet, its antigen is unknown.

TCRdb's copy holds only in-frame clones and misses some; the assay was immunoSEQ multiplex PCR. The profile shows some 86,000 clones, around nine tenths of them singletons. V lost 2 bases, J lost 7 bases, and 18 bases lay in between. This CDR3 has 16 residues. Germline V gene sequence: CDR1 LNHDA, CDR2 SQIVND (reference sequence). The starting material was CD4+ or CD8+ T cells sorted from blood, obtained in a trial of the OX40 agonist ivuxolimab. The rearrangement joins TRBV19 to TRBJ1-5; perhaps TRBD1 as D (6 bases). This receptor was taken from an adult with an advanced solid tumor such as melanoma, head and neck, liver or kidney cancer. The CDR3, as DNA: TGTGCCAGTAGTATAATAACAGGGCGGCATGGGCAGCCCCAGCATTTT. Translated, it gives CASSIITGRHGQPQHF.